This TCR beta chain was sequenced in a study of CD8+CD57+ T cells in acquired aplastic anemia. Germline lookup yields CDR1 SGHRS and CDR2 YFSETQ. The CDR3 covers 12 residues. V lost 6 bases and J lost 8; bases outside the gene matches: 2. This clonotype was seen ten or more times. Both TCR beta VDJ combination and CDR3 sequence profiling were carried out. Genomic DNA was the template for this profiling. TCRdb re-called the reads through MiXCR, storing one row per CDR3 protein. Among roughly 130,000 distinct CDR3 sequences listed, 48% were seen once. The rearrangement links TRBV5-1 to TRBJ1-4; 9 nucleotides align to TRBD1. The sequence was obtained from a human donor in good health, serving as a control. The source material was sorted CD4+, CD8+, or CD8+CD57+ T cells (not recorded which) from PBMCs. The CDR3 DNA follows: TGCGCCAGCACGGACAGGGGAGAAAAACTGTTTTTT. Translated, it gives CASTDRGEKLFF.